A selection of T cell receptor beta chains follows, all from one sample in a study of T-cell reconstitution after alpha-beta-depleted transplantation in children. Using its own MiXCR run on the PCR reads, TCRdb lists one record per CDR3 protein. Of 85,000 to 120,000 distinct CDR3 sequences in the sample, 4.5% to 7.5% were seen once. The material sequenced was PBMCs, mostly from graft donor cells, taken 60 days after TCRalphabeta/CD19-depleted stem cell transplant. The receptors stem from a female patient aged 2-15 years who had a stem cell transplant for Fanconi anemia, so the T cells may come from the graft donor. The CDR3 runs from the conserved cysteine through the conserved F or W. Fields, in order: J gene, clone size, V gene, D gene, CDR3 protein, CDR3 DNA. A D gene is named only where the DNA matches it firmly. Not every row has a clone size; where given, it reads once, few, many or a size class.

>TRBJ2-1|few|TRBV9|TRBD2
CASSPGGRDEQFF
TGTGCCAGCAGCCCGGGGGGTAGGGATGAGCAGTTCTTC
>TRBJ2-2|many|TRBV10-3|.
CAISESLANTGELFF
TGTGCCATCAGTGAGTCGCTCGCGAACACCGGGGAGCTGTTTTTT
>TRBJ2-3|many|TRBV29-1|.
CSVTPGTDTQYF
TGCAGCGTAACCCCGGGCACAGATACGCAGTATTTT
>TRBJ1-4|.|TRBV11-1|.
CASSPRVTGRRGHEKLFF
TGTGCCAGCAGCCCCCGCGTCACAGGGCGAAGGGGTCATGAAAAACTGTTTTTT
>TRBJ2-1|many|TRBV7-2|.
CASSLGEPYNEQFF
TGTGCCAGCAGCTTAGGAGAGCCTTACAATGAGCAGTTCTTC
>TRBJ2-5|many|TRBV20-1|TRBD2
CSARIAGLEETQYF
TGCAGTGCTAGGATCGCGGGACTAGAAGAGACCCAGTACTTC
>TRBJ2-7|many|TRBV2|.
CASSTGTYSYEQYF
TGTGCCAGCAGTACCGGGACTTACTCCTACGAGCAGTACTTC
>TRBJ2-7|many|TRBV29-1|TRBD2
CSVEDSGGGYEQYF
TGCAGCGTTGAAGATTCGGGGGGAGGATACGAGCAGTACTTC
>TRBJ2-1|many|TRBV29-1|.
CSVVRGGYNEQFF
TGCAGCGTTGTCAGGGGAGGCTACAATGAGCAGTTCTTC
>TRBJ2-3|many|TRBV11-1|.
CASSDRATDTQYF
TGTGCCAGCAGCGATCGCGCGACAGATACGCAGTATTTT
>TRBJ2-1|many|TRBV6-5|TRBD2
CASSYSMRGGSSYNEQFF
TGTGCCAGCAGTTACTCGATGCGGGGGGGTAGCTCCTACAATGAGCAGTTCTTC
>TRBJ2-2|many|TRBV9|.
CASSVSGMDTGELFF
TGTGCCAGCAGCGTATCCGGGATGGACACCGGGGAGCTGTTTTTT
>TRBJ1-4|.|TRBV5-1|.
CASSLQQVLDREKLFF
TGCGCCAGCAGCCTCCAGCAGGTCCTTGATAGGGAAAAACTGTTTTTT
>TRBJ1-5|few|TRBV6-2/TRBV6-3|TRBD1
CASGRDRKGVQPQHF
TGTGCCAGCGGCCGGGACAGGAAAGGGGTACAGCCCCAGCATTTT
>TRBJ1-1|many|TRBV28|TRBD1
CASSDRVLRNTEAFF
TGTGCCAGCAGTGACAGGGTTCTAAGGAACACTGAAGCTTTCTTT
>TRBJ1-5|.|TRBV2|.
CASRGRLNSNQPQHF
TGTGCCAGCAGAGGCCGACTTAATAGCAATCAGCCCCAGCATTTT
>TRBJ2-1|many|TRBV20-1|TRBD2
CSVSSGTSPYNEQFF
TGCAGTGTCTCCTCCGGGACTAGCCCTTACAATGAGCAGTTCTTC
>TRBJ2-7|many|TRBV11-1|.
CASSLEPTAPYEQYF
TGTGCCAGCAGCTTAGAACCGACAGCCCCGTACGAGCAGTACTTC
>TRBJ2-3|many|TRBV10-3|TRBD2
CAISEIRGGSTDTQYF
TGTGCCATCAGTGAAATTCGGGGGGGCAGCACAGATACGCAGTATTTT
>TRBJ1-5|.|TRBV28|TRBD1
CASSPLLRGQRQPQHF
TGTGCCAGCAGCCCGTTGTTGAGGGGGCAACGTCAGCCCCAGCATTTT
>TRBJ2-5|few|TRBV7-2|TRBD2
CASSFGLAGGRGETQYF
TGTGCCAGCAGCTTTGGACTAGCGGGAGGTAGAGGAGAGACCCAGTACTTC
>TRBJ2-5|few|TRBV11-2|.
CASSPILARETQYF
TGTGCCAGCAGCCCAATACTAGCTCGGGAGACCCAGTACTTC
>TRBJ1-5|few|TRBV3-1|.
CASSPTMDNQPQHF
TGTGCCAGCAGCCCCACAATGGACAATCAGCCCCAGCATTTT
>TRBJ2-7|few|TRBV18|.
CASSILGAAEQYF
TGTGCCAGCTCAATTTTGGGGGCGGCCGAGCAGTACTTC
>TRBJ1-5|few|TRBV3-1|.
CASSQGIRGPNQPQHF
TGTGCCAGCAGCCAAGGGATCAGGGGACCCAATCAGCCCCAGCATTTT
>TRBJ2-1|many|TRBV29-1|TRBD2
CSVAGGRKYNEQFF
TGCAGCGTTGCGGGCGGGAGGAAGTACAATGAGCAGTTCTTC
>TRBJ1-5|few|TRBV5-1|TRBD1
CASSFGTGGNNQPQHF
TGCGCCAGCAGCTTCGGGACAGGGGGCAACAATCAGCCCCAGCATTTT
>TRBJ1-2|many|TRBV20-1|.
CSARVTAPYGYTF
TGCAGTGCTAGAGTGACAGCTCCATATGGCTACACCTTC